The T cell receptor (beta chain) described here comes from a study of cytomegalovirus exposure and HLA in healthy donors. Study-wide points: The study designated around 150 TCR beta chains cytomegalovirus-associated. Researchers had no immune exposure information except CMV serostatus available. It was in a later analysis that TCR association rates were seen to vary by HLA locus, highest for DRB1 and lowest for HLA-C. Across donors, most TCRs were seen rarely, yet some public ones were widespread.

From germline, CDR1 is SEHNR and CDR2 FQNEAQ (reference sequence). CDR3 length: 16 amino acids. V gave up 2 bases and J gave up 0 bases, with 8 bases separating them. Researchers ran the PCR with 60 Vbeta and 13 Jbeta primers. This table comes from immunoSEQ multiplex PCR, and its TCRdb copy is limited to in-frame clones, with some not included. The sample consists of over 95,000 clones, 70% to 80% of them appearing once. With regard to this clone: Its antigen is undetermined.

This receptor was identified in a woman in her 30s in good health and CMV-seropositive. V usage is TRBV7-9 and J usage is TRBJ2-6; no reliable D call. Sequencing used PBMCs. The CDR3 protein is CASSLPVSSGANVLTF. The DNA of the CDR3 is TGTGCCAGCAGCTTACCGGTTTCCTCTGGGGCCAACGTCCTGACTTTC.